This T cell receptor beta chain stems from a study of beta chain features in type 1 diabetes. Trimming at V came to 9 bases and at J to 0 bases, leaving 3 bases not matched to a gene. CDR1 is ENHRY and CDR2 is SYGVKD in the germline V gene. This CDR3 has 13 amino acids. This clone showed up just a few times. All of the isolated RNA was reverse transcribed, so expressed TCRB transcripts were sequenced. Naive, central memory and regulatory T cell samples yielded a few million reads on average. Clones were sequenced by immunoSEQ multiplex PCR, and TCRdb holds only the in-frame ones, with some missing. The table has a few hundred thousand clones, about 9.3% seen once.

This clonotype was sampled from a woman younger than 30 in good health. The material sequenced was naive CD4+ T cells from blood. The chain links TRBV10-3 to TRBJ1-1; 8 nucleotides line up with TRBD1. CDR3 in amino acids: CAMGTGLNTEAFF. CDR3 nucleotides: TGTGCCATGGGGACAGGTTTGAACACTGAAGCTTTCTTT.